Listed below are T cell receptor beta chains from one sample, sequenced in a study of OX40 agonist ivuxolimab in advanced cancers. Method: immunoSEQ multiplex PCR; TCRdb's copy keeps in-frame clones and lacks some. Altogether around 61,000 clones are present, roughly 82% being singletons, with the ten largest covering approximately 2%. Sample: CD4+ or CD8+ T cells sorted from blood, taken in a trial of the OX40 agonist ivuxolimab. These receptors were obtained from an adult with an advanced solid tumor such as melanoma, head and neck, liver or kidney cancer. Each CDR3 is given with its conserved first and last residue. The D gene is left open where the match is weak. The size of a clone is reported for some rows only, either as once, few or many, or as a class for expanded clones.

d_gene,abundance,j_gene,v_gene,CDR3nt,CDR3aa
NA,once,TRBJ2-7,TRBV6-5,TGTGCCAGCAGTTATAGTTCTGTCCTACCCACCTACGAGCAGTACTTC,CASSYSSVLPTYEQYF
NA,NA,TRBJ1-1,TRBV27,TGTGCCAGCAGTTTGGTGATGAACACTGAAGCTTTCTTT,CASSLVMNTEAFF
NA,NA,TRBJ2-5,TRBV5-1,TGCGCCAGCAGCACCGGGGTCGAAGAGACCCAGTACTTC,CASSTGVEETQYF
NA,NA,TRBJ2-1,TRBV5-1,TGCGCCAGCAGCTTGTACGACGGCTCCTACAATGAGCAGTTCTTC,CASSLYDGSYNEQFF
NA,NA,TRBJ2-5,TRBV2,TGTGCCAGCAGTTTAACTGTGATCCAGTACTTC,CASSLTVIQYF
TRBD2,NA,TRBJ2-7,TRBV19,TGTGCCAGTAGTACCGGGGGGACTAGCGGGGGCGAGCAGTACTTC,CASSTGGTSGGEQYF
TRBD2,NA,TRBJ2-3,TRBV7-2,TGTGCCAGCAGGATCTCGGGGGGGTTCGGAGGACGCACAGATACGCAGTATTTT,CASRISGGFGGRTDTQYF
TRBD1,few,TRBJ1-4,TRBV25-1,TGTGCCAGCAGTGACGGACAGGGGCTTGCAACTAATGAAAAACTGTTTTTT,CASSDGQGLATNEKLFF
NA,NA,TRBJ1-6,TRBV19,TGTGCAACCCATCGGGGTACGGGTTCACCCCTCCACTTT,CATHRGTGSPLHF
TRBD2,NA,TRBJ2-1,TRBV2,TGTGCCAGCAGTGTGCGGGGGGACTACAATGAGCAGTTCTTC,CASSVRGDYNEQFF
NA,NA,TRBJ2-3,TRBV5-1,TGCGCCAGCAGCTTGCAGGGAGTGGGCACAGATACGCAGTATTTT,CASSLQGVGTDTQYF
NA,few,TRBJ2-7,TRBV23-1,TGCGCCAGCAGTCAAGCACGGGGACAAAATAACGAGCAGTACTTC,CASSQARGQNNEQYF
NA,once,TRBJ1-1,TRBV5-4,TGTGCCAGCAGCTTGGGTCTCGGACAGAACACTGAAGCTTTCTTT,CASSLGLGQNTEAFF
NA,NA,TRBJ2-7,TRBV5-4,TGTGCCAGCAGCTCGACAGGAGGCGAGCAGTACTTC,CASSSTGGEQYF
NA,NA,TRBJ1-3,TRBV7-9,TGTGCCAGCAGCAACAGGGCTGGAAACACCATATATTTT,CASSNRAGNTIYF